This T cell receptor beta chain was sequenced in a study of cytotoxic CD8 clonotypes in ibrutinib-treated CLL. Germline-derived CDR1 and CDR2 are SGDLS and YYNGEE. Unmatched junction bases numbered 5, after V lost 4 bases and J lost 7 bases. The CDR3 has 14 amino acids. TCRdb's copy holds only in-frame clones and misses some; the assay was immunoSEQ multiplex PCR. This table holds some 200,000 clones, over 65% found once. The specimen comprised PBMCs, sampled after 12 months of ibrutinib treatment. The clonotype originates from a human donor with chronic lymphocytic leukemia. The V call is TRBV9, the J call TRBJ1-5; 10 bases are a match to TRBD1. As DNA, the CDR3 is TGTGCCAGCAGCCGGACAGGGGGTCGGCAGCCCCAGCATTTT. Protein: CASSRTGGRQPQHF. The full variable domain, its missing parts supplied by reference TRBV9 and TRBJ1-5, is DSGVTQTPKHLITATGQRVTLRCSPRSGDLSVYWYQQSLDQGLQFLIQYYNGEERAKGNILERFSAQQFPDLHSELNLSSLELGDSALYFCASSRTGGRQPQHFGDGTRLSIL.